The text below deals with one T cell receptor beta chain. Its antigen is unidentified. Genomic DNA, serving as template, underwent TCR beta VDJ and CDR3 profiling. TCRdb used MiXCR to reprocess the reads, holding one entry per CDR3 protein. The sample lists roughly 100,000 distinct CDR3 sequences, 65% to 70% occurring once. Patients selected for sequencing had displayed CD8+CD57+ cell expansion by flow cytometry. The patients, all of them, had severe acquired aplastic anemia. The study sampled blood from patients who had received no therapy. Germline CDR1 SGHDN, CDR2 FVKESK. Trimming left V 6 bases short and J 5 bases short, with 16 bases between. The CDR3 has 14 residues. The sample comes from a study of CD8+CD57+ T cells in acquired aplastic anemia. The overall study: 3 to 4 ug was the average amount of DNA from sorted CD4+ and CD8+ cells.

Study-wide results and limits: Patients had twenty-nine CD8+ CDR3 sequences in common with controls (the shared set).

The sample consisted of sorted CD4+, CD8+, or CD8+CD57+ T cells (not recorded which) from PBMCs. This TCR was sampled from a human donor with aplastic anemia. This chain joins TRBV14 and TRBJ1-1; the D gene is possibly TRBD1 (6 bases). CDR3 nucleotides: TGTGCCAGCAGTTTCCAGGGGACGGGGACTGAAGCTTTCTTT. This gives the protein CASSFQGTGTEAFF. Looking up the rest from reference TRBV14 and TRBJ1-1 gives the full variable domain: EAGVTQFPSHSVIEKGQTVTLRCDPISGHDNLYWYRRVMGKEIKFLLHFVKESKQDESGMPNNRFLAERTGGTYSTLKVQPAELEDSGVYFCASSFQGTGTEAFFGQGTRLTVV.